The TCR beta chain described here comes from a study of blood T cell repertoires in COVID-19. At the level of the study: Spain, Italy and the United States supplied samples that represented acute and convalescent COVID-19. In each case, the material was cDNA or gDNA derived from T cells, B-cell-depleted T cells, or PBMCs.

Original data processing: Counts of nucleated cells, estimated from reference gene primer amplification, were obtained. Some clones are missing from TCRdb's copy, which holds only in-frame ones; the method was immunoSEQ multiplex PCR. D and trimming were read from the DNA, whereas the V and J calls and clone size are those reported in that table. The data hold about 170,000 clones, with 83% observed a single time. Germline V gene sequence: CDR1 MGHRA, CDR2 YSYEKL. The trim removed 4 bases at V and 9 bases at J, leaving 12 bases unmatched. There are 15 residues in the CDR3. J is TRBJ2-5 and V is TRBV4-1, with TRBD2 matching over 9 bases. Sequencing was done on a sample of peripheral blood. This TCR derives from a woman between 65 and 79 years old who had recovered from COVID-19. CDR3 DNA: TGCGCCAGCAGCCCGGGACTAGCCGGCTCGTGGGCCCAGTACTTC. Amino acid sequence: CASSPGLAGSWAQYF.